This section outlines one TCR beta chain sequence together with its context. The sample is drawn from a study of T cells in localized non-small cell lung cancer. The CDR3 contains 15 residues. V dropped 9 bases and J dropped 0 bases, with 15 bases sitting between them. In germline, CDR1 is MNHEY, CDR2 SVGAGI. Some clones are missing from TCRdb's copy, which holds only in-frame ones; the method was immunoSEQ multiplex PCR. In the table there are about 46,000 clones, 81% of which are singletons. The chain links TRBV6-5 to TRBJ2-1, with D tentatively TRBD1 or TRBD2 (5 bases each). The sequenced sample was peripheral blood mononuclear cells, obtained before any cancer treatment. The receptor comes from a man between 35 and 75 years old with stage III lung adenocarcinoma. CDR3 amino acids: CASRRGDGSYNEQFF. CDR3 nucleotides: TGTGCCAGTCGGCGAGGGGACGGCTCCTACAATGAGCAGTTCTTC.